This TCR beta chain is from a study of T cells after posttransplantation cyclophosphamide. The assay was immunoSEQ multiplex PCR, and TCRdb's table has in-frame clones only and misses some. This repertoire lists about 37,000 clones without singletons; roughly 6.4% sits in the top ten. CDR1 and CDR2 (germline): SGDLS, YYNGEE. Trimming took 5 bases from V and 5 from J, leaving 13 bases between them. The length of the CDR3 is 13 residues. Of note for this clone: Its antigen is still unknown.

This related bone marrow graft donor gave peripheral blood on the day of marrow donation. Points from the study as a whole: Later post-transplant blood repertoires were often dominated by donor CD8+ memory clones. Tissue-infiltrating T cells from skin or gut overlapped little with blood T cells. After PTCy, TRB diversity resembled that of CNI/methotrexate controls.

The clonotype originates from a man aged 30 to 39 in good health and a related stem cell transplant donor. What was sequenced was PBMCs. This chain links TRBV9 with TRBJ1-2; tentative D call: TRBD1 (6 bases). Written as DNA, the CDR3 is TGTGCCAGCAGTGGGGGGGGCAGGTATGGCTACACCTTC. Amino acid sequence: CASSGGGRYGYTF.